These 9 T cell receptor beta chains came from one sample sequenced in a study of T cell therapy after organ transplantation. Sequencing was performed with immunoSEQ multiplex PCR; in TCRdb, only in-frame clones are kept and a portion is missing. Of over 20,000 clones listed, about four fifths are singletons. No cognate antigen is known for these TCRs. The time point is: 20-29 weeks after completion of therapy. Material: CD8+ T cells from blood, obtained after autologous CMV-specific T cell therapy. The receptors come from a human patient who had received a solid organ transplant and had CMV disease. The graft donor may have contributed some T cells.

This chain joins TRBV7-8 and TRBJ1-5; a weak D match, TRBD1 (5 bases). Deletions cut 1 base from V and 6 bases from J, with 16 bases between. CDR3 size: 16 residues. Looked up from germline, CDR1 is SGHVS and CDR2 is FQNEAQ. This chain's CDR3 is CASSLVSPREGQPQHF. CDR3 bases: TGTGCCAGCAGCTTAGTTTCGCCCAGGGAGGGTCAGCCCCAGCATTTT.

The gene calls are TRBV27 and TRBJ2-3; possibly TRBD2 for D (5 bases). V dropped 5 bases and J dropped 3 bases, with 12 bases sitting between them. CDR1 and CDR2 from the germline V gene are MNHEY and SMNVEV (reference sequence). The CDR3 runs 14 residues. In nucleotides, the CDR3 is TGTGCCAGCAGTCCGATTGGCGGGACAGATACGCAGTATTTT. It translates to CASSPIGGTDTQYF.

In its sample, this clone was seen once. The V call is TRBV6-1, the J call TRBJ1-1; D gene uncertain. The CDR3 contains 18 residues. V gave up 2 bases and J gave up 0 bases, with 19 bases separating them. Germline values: CDR1 MNHNS, CDR2 SASEGT. The CDR3 here is CASSEKFAEKGMNTEAFF. The CDR3 DNA sequence: TGTGCCAGCAGTGAAAAATTCGCTGAAAAGGGAATGAACACTGAAGCTTTCTTT.

V is TRBV14 and J is TRBJ2-3, with 8 bases aligning to TRBD1. Germline CDR1 reads SGHDN; CDR2 reads FVKESK. J was trimmed by 3 bases and V by 3 bases; bases with no gene match: 5. CDR3 length: 15 amino acids. CDR3 amino acids: CASSHMDRATDTQYF. Written as DNA, the CDR3 is TGTGCCAGCAGCCATATGGACAGGGCAACAGATACGCAGTATTTT.

This chain connects TRBV5-4 to TRBJ1-2; possibly TRBD1 for D (5 bases). The germline V gene has CDR1 SGHNT and CDR2 YYREEE (reference sequence). The CDR3 is 13 residues long. V lost 4 bases to trimming and J lost 6 bases, with 13 bases between them. As DNA, the CDR3 is TGTGCCAGCAGCAAAGGGGCAGGGAATGGCTACACCTTC. This sequence encodes CASSKGAGNGYTF.

The rearrangement joins TRBV13 to TRBJ2-3, with TRBD2 matching over 7 bases. Germline values: CDR1 PRHDT, CDR2 FYEKMQ (reference sequence). J lost 4 bases, V lost 5 bases, and 9 bases had no gene match. This CDR3 has 15 amino acids. CDR3 loop: CASSAKLALPDTQYF. The CDR3 bases are TGTGCCAGCAGCGCCAAACTAGCGTTACCAGATACGCAGTATTTT.

This clone is termed medium-sized. The chain uses TRBV5-1 and TRBJ1-4, with D possibly matching TRBD1 (5 bases). The CDR3 runs 13 residues. Germline CDR1 and CDR2: SGHRS and YFSETQ. Trimming removed 2 bases at V and 12 bases at J, with 14 bases between. The CDR3 spells CASSLTEGVQLFF. CDR3 DNA: TGCGCCAGCAGCTTAACCGAAGGGGTGCAACTGTTTTTT.

The genes are TRBV27 and TRBJ2-4, with 7 bases aligning to TRBD2. Germline V gives CDR1 MNHEY, CDR2 SMNVEV (reference sequence). CDR3 length: 14 residues. Trimming removed 2 bases from V and 6 bases from J; junction bases left unmatched: 4. CDR3 DNA sequence: TGTGCCAGCAGTTTAATTGGGGGGGGAAACATTCAGTACTTC. This codes for CASSLIGGGNIQYF.

This rearrangement joins TRBV11-3 to TRBJ1-5; D is possibly TRBD1 (5 bases). The germline CDR1 and CDR2 sequences are SGHNT and YENEEA. The CDR3 consists of 16 residues. Trimming took off 1 base at V and 0 bases at J, with 10 bases between the two ends. The CDR3 nucleotides are TGTGCCAGCAGCTTAGCTGCGACAGTTAGCAATCAGCCCCAGCATTTT. Translating gives CASSLAATVSNQPQHF.